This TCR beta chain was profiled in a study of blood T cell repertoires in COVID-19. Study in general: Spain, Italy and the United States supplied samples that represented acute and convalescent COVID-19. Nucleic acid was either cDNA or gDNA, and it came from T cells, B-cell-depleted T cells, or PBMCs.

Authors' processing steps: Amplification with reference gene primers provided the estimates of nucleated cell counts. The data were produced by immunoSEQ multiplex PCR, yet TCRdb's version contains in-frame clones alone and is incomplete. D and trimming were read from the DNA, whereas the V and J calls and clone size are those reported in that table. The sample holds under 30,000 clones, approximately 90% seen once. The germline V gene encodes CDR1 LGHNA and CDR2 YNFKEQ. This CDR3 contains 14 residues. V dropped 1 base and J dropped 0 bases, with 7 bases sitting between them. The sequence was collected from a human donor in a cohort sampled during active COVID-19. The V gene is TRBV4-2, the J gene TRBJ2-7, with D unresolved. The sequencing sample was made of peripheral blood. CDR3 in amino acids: CASSQGGGSYEQYF. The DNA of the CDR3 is TGTGCCAGCAGCCAAGGCGGCGGCTCCTACGAGCAGTACTTC.